This T cell receptor (beta chain) is drawn from a study of cytomegalovirus exposure and HLA in healthy donors. This clone has a single count. No antigen is known for it. Study-wide results and caveats: The investigators catalogued some 160 TCR beta chains as cytomegalovirus-associated. High sensitivity and specificity were reportedly achieved when the classifier diagnosed cytomegalovirus status.

TCRdb's table, derived via immunoSEQ multiplex PCR, lists solely in-frame clones and lacks some. The top ten hold around 22% of the sample, which has about 150,000 clones, around 88% seen once. The CDR3 is made up of 14 amino acids. Looked up from germline, CDR1 is SGHTA and CDR2 is FQGTGA. Trimming at V came to 5 bases and at J to 2 bases, leaving 3 bases not matched to a gene. The sequence was collected from a man between 18 and 35 years old in good health and CMV-seropositive. The chain recombines TRBV7-3 with TRBJ2-5; 9 positions match TRBD2. The sample taken for sequencing was PBMCs. CDR3 nucleotide sequence: TGTGCCAGCAGCCTAGGACTAGCGCAAGAGACCCAGTACTTC. This encodes CASSLGLAQETQYF.